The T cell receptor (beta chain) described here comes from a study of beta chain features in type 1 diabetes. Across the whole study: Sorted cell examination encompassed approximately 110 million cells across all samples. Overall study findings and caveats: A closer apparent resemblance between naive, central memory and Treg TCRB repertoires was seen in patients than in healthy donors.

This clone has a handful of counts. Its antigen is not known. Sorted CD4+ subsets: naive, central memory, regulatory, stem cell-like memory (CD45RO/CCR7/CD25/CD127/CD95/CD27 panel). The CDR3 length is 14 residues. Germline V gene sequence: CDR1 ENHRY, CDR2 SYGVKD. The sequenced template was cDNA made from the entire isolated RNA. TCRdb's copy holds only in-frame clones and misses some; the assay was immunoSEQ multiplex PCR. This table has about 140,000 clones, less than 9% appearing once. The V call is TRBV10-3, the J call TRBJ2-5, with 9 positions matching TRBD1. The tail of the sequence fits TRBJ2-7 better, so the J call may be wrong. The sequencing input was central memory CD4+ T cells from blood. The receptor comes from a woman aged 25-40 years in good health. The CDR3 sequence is CAIRGGTGSYEQYF. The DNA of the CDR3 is TGTGCCATCAGAGGCGGGACAGGGAGCTACGAGCAGTACTTC.